This TCR beta chain was recorded in a study of blood T cells in healthy people across ages. As for this clonotype: The target antigen is unknown.

Study results and limitations: The study found more naive CD4+ cells and higher diversity in long-lived than aged donors.

Russia was home to the donors, healthy Caucasian individuals aged roughly 6 to 90. Each of the donors had approximately 10 milliliters of peripheral blood drawn into EDTA-treated Vacutainer tubes. The length of the CDR3 is 16 residues. The V segment lost 1 base and the J segment 3 bases; nucleotides outside the gene matches: 5. In germline, CDR1 is PRHDT, CDR2 FYEKMQ (reference sequence). The use of a sample-barcoded 5' primer and a J-beta primer mix characterized a second PCR of 7 to 11 cycles. CDR3-containing paired-end reads numbered at least 3 million in each sample. Via MiXCR, TCRdb re-called the 5' RACE reads, giving one row per CDR3 protein. Of 780,000 or so distinct CDR3 sequences in the sample, 56% are singletons; the top ten hold 20% to 30%.

Material for sequencing was blood. The chain employs TRBV13 and TRBJ2-1; TRBD2 matches at 8 bases. The sequence was collected from a man aged 40-55 years in good health. CDR3 sequence reads: CASSLVGRGFYNEQFF. Written as DNA, the CDR3 is TGTGCCAGCAGCTTAGTCGGGAGGGGGTTCTACAATGAGCAGTTCTTC.